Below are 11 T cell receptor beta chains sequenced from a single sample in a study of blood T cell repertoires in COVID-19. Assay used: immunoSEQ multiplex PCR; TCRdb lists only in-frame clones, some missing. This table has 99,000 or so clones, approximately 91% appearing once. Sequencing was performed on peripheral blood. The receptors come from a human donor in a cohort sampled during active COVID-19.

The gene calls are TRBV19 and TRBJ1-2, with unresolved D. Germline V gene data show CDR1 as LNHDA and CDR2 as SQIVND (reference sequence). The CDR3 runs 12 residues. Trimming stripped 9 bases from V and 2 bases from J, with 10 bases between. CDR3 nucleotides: TGTGCCAGCGGGAGACCGAACTATGGCTACACCTTC. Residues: CASGRPNYGYTF.

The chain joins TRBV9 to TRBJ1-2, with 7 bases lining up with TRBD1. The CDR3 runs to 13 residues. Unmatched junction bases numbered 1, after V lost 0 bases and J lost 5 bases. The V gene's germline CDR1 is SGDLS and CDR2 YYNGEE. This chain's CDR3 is CASSVGDRYGYTF. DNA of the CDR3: TGTGCCAGCAGCGTAGGGGACAGATATGGCTACACCTTC.

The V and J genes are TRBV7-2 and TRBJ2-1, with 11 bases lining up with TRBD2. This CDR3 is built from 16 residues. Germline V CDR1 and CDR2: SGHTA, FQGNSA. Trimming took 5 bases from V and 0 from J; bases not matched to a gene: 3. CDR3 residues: CASSQTSGGSYNEQFF. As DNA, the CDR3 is TGTGCCAGCAGCCAAACTAGCGGGGGCTCCTACAATGAGCAGTTCTTC.

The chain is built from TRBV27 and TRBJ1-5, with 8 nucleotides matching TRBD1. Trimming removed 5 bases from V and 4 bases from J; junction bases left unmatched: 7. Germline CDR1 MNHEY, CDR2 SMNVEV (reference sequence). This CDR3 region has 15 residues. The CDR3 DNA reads TGTGCCAGCAGTGCCGGGACAGGAGCTAATCAGCCCCAGCATTTT. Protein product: CASSAGTGANQPQHF.

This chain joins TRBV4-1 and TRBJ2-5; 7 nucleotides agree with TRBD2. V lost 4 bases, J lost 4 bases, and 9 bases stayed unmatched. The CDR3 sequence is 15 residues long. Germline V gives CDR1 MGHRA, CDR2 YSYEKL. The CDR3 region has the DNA TGCGCCAGCAGCCGATGGGGGGGTTTCGGAGAGACCCAGTACTTC. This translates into CASSRWGGFGETQYF.

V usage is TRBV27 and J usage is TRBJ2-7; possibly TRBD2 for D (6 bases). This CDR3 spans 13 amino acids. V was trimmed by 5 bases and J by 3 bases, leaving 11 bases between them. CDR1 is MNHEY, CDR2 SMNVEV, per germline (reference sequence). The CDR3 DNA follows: TGTGCCAGCAGTGTAGCGGCCTACTACGAGCAGTACTTC. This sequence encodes CASSVAAYYEQYF.

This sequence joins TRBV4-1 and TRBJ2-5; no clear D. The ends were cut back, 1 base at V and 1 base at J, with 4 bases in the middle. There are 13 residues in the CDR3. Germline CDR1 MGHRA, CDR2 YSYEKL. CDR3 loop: CASSQASQETQYF. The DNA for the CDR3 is TGCGCCAGCAGCCAAGCTAGCCAAGAGACCCAGTACTTC.

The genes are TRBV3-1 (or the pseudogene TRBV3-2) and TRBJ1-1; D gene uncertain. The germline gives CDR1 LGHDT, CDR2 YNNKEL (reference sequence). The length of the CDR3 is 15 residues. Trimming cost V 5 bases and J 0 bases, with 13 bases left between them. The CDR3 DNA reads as TGTGCCAGCAGCATAAGCTCGGTCATGAACACTGAAGCTTTCTTT. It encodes CASSISSVMNTEAFF.

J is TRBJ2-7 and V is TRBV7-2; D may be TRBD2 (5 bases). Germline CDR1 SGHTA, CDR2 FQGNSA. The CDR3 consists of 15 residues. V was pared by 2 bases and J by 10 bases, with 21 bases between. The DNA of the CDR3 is TGTGCCAGCAGCTTAAGCTCAGCGGTAGGGTCGGAACAGTACTTC. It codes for CASSLSSAVGSEQYF.

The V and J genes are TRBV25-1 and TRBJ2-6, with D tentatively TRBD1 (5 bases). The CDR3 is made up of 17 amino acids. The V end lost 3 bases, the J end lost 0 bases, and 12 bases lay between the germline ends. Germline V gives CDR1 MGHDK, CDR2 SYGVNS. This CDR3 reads CASSEGQYISGANVLTF. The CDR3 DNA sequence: TGTGCCAGCAGTGAGGGGCAGTACATCTCTGGGGCCAACGTCCTGACTTTC.

CDR3 protein: CSVEVGGDTEAFF. DNA of the CDR3: TGCAGCGTTGAAGTAGGGGGGGACACTGAAGCTTTCTTT. The rearrangement joins TRBV29-1 to TRBJ1-1; the D gene is possibly TRBD1 (6 bases). The CDR3 extends over 13 amino acids. Germline lookup yields CDR1 SQVTM and CDR2 ANQGSEA. V lost 1 base and J lost 3, with 9 bases in between.